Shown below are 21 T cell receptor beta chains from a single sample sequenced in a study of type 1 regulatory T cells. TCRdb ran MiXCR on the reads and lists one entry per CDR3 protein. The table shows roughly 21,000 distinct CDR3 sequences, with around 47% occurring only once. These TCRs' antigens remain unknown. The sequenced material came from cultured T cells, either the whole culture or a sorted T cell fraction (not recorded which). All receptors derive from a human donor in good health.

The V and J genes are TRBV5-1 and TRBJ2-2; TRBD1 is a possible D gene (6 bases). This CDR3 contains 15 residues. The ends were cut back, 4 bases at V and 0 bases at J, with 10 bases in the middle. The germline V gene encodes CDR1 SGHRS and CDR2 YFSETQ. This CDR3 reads CASSRGQPNTGELFF. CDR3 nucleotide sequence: TGCGCCAGCAGCCGCGGACAGCCGAACACCGGGGAGCTGTTTTTT.

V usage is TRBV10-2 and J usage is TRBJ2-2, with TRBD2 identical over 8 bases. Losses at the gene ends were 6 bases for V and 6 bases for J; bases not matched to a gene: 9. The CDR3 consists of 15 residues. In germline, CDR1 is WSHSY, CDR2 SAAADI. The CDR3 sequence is CASRISGAHAGELFF. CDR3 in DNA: TGCGCCAGCAGAATTAGCGGGGCCCATGCCGGGGAGCTGTTTTTT.

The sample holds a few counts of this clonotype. Here the CDR3 DNA reads TGTGCCAGCAGTTTAATGGTTTCCGGTGAGCAGTTCTTC. Its translation: CASSLMVSGEQFF. The rearrangement uses TRBV12-3 or TRBV12-4 and TRBJ2-1; the D is unclear. Trimming cost V 2 bases and J 9 bases, with 11 bases left between them. The CDR3 loop spans 13 amino acids.

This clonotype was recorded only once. CDR3: CASSLVSSGGETQYF. Here the CDR3 DNA reads TGCGCCAGCAGCTTGGTGTCTAGCGGGGGTGAGACCCAGTACTTC. This chain uses TRBV5-1 with TRBJ2-5; the match to TRBD2 covers 10 bases. Germline-derived CDR1 and CDR2 are SGHRS and YFSETQ. The CDR3 covers 15 residues. The V segment lost 0 bases and the J segment 5 bases; nucleotides outside the gene matches: 4. The full variable domain, completed using reference TRBV5-1 and TRBJ2-5, is KAGVTQTPRYLIKTRGQQVTLSCSPISGHRSVSWYQQTPGQGLQFLFEYFSETQRNKGNFPGRFSGRQFSNSRSEMNVSTLELGDSALYLCASSLVSSGGETQYFGPGTRLLVL.

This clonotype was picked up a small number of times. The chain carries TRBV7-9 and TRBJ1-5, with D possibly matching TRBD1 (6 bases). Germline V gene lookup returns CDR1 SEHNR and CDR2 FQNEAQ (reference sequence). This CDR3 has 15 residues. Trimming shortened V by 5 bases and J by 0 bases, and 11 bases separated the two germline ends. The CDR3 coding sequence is TGTGCCAGCAGCCAGGGACAAGTTAGCAATCAGCCCCAGCATTTT. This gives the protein CASSQGQVSNQPQHF.

This CDR3 reads CASSLVLSYNSPLHF. Here the CDR3 DNA reads TGTGCCAGCAGTTTAGTTCTCTCCTATAATTCACCCCTCCACTTT. The chain couples TRBV12-3 or TRBV12-4 to TRBJ1-6; D call uncertain. V lost 1 base and J 0 bases, leaving 4 bases between the germline ends. This CDR3 is built from 15 residues.

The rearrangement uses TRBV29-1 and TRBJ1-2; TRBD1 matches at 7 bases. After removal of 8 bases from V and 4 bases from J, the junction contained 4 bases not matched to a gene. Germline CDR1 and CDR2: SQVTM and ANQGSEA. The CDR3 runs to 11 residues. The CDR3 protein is CSPRGTYGYTF. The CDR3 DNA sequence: TGCAGCCCCAGGGGGACCTATGGCTACACCTTC.

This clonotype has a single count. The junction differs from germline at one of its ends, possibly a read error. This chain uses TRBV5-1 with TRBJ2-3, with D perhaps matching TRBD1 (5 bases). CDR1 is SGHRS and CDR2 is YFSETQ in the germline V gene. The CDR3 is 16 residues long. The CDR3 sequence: CVSNPGSRISTDAQYF. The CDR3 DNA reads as TGCGTCAGCAATCCAGGGTCGAGGATTAGCACAGATGCGCAGTATTTT.

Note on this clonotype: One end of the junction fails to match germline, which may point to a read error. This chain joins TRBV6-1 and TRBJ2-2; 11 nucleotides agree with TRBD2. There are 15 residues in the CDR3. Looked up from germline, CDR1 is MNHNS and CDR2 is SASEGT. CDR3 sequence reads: CVSSSGGGNTGELFF. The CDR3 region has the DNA TGTGTCAGCAGTAGCGGGGGGGGAAACACCGGGGAGCTGTTTTTT.

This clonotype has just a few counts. The CDR3 region is CASSRRLGDRSPLHF. CDR3 nucleotide sequence: TGTGCCAGCAGCCGAAGGTTGGGAGACCGTTCACCCCTCCACTTT. J is TRBJ1-6 and V is TRBV28; D not certain. CDR3 size: 15 residues. Trimming left V 6 bases short and J 9 bases short, with 18 bases between. CDR1 is MDHEN, CDR2 SYDVKM, per germline.

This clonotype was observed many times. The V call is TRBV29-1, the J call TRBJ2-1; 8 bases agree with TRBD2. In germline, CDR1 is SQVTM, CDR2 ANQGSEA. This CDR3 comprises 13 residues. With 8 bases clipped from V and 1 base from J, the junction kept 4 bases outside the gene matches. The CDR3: CSTGGGSYNEQFF. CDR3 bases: TGCAGCACCGGGGGGGGGTCCTACAATGAGCAGTTCTTC.

CDR3 residues: CASSSPLAGTYEQYF. CDR3 bases: TGCGCCAGCAGCTCCCCACTAGCGGGGACCTACGAGCAGTACTTC. The gene calls are TRBV5-1 and TRBJ2-7; 10 nucleotides line up with TRBD2. CDR1 and CDR2 from the germline V gene are SGHRS and YFSETQ. The ends lost 3 bases at V and 2 bases at J; junction bases unmatched: 5. The CDR3 runs to 15 residues. The full variable domain, in which reference TRBV5-1 and TRBJ2-7 provide the parts outside the CDR3, is KAGVTQTPRYLIKTRGQQVTLSCSPISGHRSVSWYQQTPGQGLQFLFEYFSETQRNKGNFPGRFSGRQFSNSRSEMNVSTLELGDSALYLCASSSPLAGTYEQYFGPGTRLTVT.

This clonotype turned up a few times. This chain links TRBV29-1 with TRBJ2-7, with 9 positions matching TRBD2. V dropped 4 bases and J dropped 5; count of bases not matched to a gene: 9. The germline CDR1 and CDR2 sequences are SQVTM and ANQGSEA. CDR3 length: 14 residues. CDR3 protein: CSVGKGLAFDEQYF. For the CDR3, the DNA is TGCAGCGTTGGAAAGGGACTAGCTTTTGACGAGCAGTACTTC.

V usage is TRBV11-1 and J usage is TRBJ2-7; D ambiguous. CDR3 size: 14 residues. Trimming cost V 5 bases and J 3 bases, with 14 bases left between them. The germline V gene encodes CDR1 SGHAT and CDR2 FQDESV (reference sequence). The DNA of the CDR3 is TGTGCCAGCAGCCAAGACCCCGTCCGCTACGAGCAGTACTTC. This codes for CASSQDPVRYEQYF. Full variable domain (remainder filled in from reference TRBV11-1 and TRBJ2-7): EAEVAQSPRYKITEKSQAVAFWCDPISGHATLYWYRQILGQGPELLVQFQDESVVDDSQLPKDRFSAERLKGVDSTLKIQPAELGDSAMYLCASSQDPVRYEQYFGPGTRLTVT.

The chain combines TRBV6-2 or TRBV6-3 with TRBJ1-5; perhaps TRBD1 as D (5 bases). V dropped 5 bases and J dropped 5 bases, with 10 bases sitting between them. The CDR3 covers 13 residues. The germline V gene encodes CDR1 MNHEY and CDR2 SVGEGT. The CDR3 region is CASSNRIDQPQHF. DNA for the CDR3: TGTGCCAGCAGTAACAGGATCGATCAGCCCCAGCATTTT.

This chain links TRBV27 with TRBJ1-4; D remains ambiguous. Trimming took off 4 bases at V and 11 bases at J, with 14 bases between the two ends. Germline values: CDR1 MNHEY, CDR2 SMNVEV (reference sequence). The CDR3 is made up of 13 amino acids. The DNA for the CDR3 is TGTGCCAGCAGTTCCAGGCCGTCGGCCAAACTGTTTTTT. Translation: CASSSRPSAKLFF.

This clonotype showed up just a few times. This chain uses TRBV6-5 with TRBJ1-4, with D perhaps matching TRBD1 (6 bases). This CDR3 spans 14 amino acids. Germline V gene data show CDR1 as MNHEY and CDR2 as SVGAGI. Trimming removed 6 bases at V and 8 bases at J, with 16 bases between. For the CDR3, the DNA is TGTGCCAGCAGCCGTGACAGGTTTGAAGAAAAACTGTTTTTT. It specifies CASSRDRFEEKLFF.

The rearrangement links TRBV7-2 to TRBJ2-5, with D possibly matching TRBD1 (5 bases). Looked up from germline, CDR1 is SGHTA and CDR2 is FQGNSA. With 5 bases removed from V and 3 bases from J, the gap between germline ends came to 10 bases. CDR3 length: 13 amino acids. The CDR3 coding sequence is TGTGCCAGCAGCCGTGACAGCAAAGAGACCCAGTACTTC. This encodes CASSRDSKETQYF.

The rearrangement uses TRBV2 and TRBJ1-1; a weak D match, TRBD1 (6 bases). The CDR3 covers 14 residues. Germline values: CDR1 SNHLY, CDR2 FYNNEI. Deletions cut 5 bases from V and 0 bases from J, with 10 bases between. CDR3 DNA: TGTGCCAGCAGTTCACAGGGAGTGAACACTGAAGCTTTCTTT. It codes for CASSSQGVNTEAFF.

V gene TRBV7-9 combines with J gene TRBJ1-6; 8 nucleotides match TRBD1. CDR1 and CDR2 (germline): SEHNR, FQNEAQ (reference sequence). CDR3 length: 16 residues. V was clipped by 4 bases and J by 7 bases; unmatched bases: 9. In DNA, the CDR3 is TGTGCCAGCAGCTCCACTCGGGACAGGTCGAATTCACCCCTCCACTTT. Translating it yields CASSSTRDRSNSPLHF.

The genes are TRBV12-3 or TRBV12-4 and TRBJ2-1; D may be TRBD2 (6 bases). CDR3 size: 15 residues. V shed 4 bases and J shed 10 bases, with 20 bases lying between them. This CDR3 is CASSSFLGGANEQFF. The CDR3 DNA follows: TGTGCCAGCAGTTCCTTTCTTGGAGGGGCTAACGAGCAGTTCTTC.